Included here is one T cell receptor (beta chain) sequence, with context. Its antigen is not known. Library construction involved attaching unique molecular identifiers to individual cDNA molecules, which allowed quantitative, reproducible TCR counting. In the study's own analysis: Samples had a median of around 96,000 TCRs, ranging about 20,000 to 700,000. TCRdb reanalysed the RACE reads using MiXCR and keeps one entry per CDR3 protein. TCRdb's processing, not the authors' own work, is the source of the V and J calls. The repertoire has around 130,000 distinct CDR3 sequences, approximately 9.5% of them found once; the top ten carry 1.5% to 2%. The sample originates from a study of human T cells and chemical hapten exposure. Study outcomes and limitations: With DPC sensitization, TCRs exceeding 1 in 1000 frequency showed no change.

As for time point: healthy volunteer bleed at 2 weeks. RNA extraction used unfractionated whole blood as the source of total RNA. The CDR3 is made up of 15 amino acids. The germline V gene has CDR1 MNHEY and CDR2 SMNVEV (reference sequence). Trimming took 4 bases from V and 2 from J, leaving 14 bases between them. The chain employs TRBV27 and TRBJ2-5; tentatively, D is TRBD2 (5 bases). The sequenced material came from whole blood. This receptor was identified in a male donor in good health. Some clones in this sample may be carry-over from other donors' samples. The CDR3: CASSSIPSPQETQYF. CDR3 in DNA: TGTGCCAGCAGTTCTATCCCTAGCCCTCAAGAGACCCAGTACTTC.